The next 6 T cell receptor beta chains were all read from a single sample in a study of graft-versus-host responses after intestinal transplantation. Here immunoSEQ multiplex PCR was the method, and the copy in TCRdb shows in-frame clones only, minus some. This sample has about 97,000 clones, with approximately 90% found just once. Sample: PBMCs, taken approximately 470 days after intestinal transplant. These receptors all come from a human patient who received an intestinal transplant, so some T cells may come from the graft donor.

This chain uses TRBV5-6 with TRBJ2-1; 8 nucleotides agree with TRBD2. This CDR3 has 16 residues. Germline V lookup: CDR1 SGHDT, CDR2 YYEEEE. V lost 3 bases and J lost 5; bases outside the gene matches: 10. The DNA of the CDR3 is TGTGCCAGCAGCTCACGGGGGGGACTTACAAACAATGAGCAGTTCTTC. Its protein product is CASSSRGGLTNNEQFF.

The V call is TRBV9, the J call TRBJ2-5; 7 bases are shared with TRBD2. CDR3 length equals 16 residues. V shed 0 bases and J 2 bases; nucleotides not matched to a gene: 7. Germline CDR1 is SGDLS and CDR2 is YYNGEE. The CDR3 loop reads CASSVAARGVQETQYF. Written as DNA, the CDR3 is TGTGCCAGCAGCGTAGCTGCCCGGGGGGTTCAAGAGACCCAGTACTTC. Together with reference TRBV9 and TRBJ2-5, the CDR3 gives the full variable domain: DSGVTQTPKHLITATGQRVTLRCSPRSGDLSVYWYQQSLDQGLQFLIQYYNGEERAKGNILERFSAQQFPDLHSELNLSSLELGDSALYFCASSVAARGVQETQYFGPGTRLLVL.

This chain connects TRBV11-1 to TRBJ2-3; 8 bases are a match to TRBD2. Germline assignment: CDR1 SGHAT and CDR2 FQDESV (reference sequence). J gave up 7 bases and V 0 bases, and 9 bases lay outside the gene matches. This CDR3 comprises 16 residues. In nucleotides, the CDR3 is TGTGCCAGCAGCTTAGCCGGAGCGGGGGCTACCCATACGCAGTATTTT. As protein: CASSLAGAGATHTQYF.

V and J are TRBV6-6 and TRBJ2-7; D might be TRBD1 (5 bases). Trimming took off 5 bases at V and 3 bases at J, with 11 bases between the two ends. CDR3 length equals 13 residues. Looked up from germline, CDR1 is MNHNY and CDR2 is SVGAGI (reference sequence). The CDR3 DNA is TGTGCCAGCAGTCCCACCACAGGCTACGAGCAGTACTTC. It specifies CASSPTTGYEQYF.

The chain recombines TRBV9 with TRBJ1-2, with 7 bases matching TRBD1. V was pared by 3 bases and J by 8 bases, with 4 bases of the junction left unmatched. The CDR3 spans 12 residues. Germline V gene lookup returns CDR1 SGDLS and CDR2 YYNGEE. The chain's CDR3 is CASSGPTGGYTF. The DNA of the CDR3 is TGTGCCAGCAGCGGACCGACAGGGGGCTACACCTTC.

In DNA, the CDR3 is TGTGCCAGTAGTATAGATCTGGGCCCCGGGGGCTATGGCTACACCTTC. Translating gives CASSIDLGPGGYGYTF. The chain couples TRBV19 to TRBJ1-2; possibly TRBD1 for D (5 bases). Germline lookup yields CDR1 LNHDA and CDR2 SQIVND (reference sequence). Deletions cut 0 bases from V and 4 bases from J, with 15 bases between. This CDR3 comprises 16 residues. Full variable domain (remainder filled in from reference TRBV19 and TRBJ1-2): DGGITQSPKYLFRKEGQNVTLSCEQNLNHDAMYWYRQDPGQGLRLIYYSQIVNDFQKGDIAEGYSVSREKKESFPLTVTSAQKNPTAFYLCASSIDLGPGGYGYTFGSGTRLTVV.